This T cell receptor beta chain comes out of a study of spatial heterogeneity in lung cancer (dated by TCRdb to 2018 to 2020). With respect to the entire study: The donors were fewer than 90 patients from the lung TRACERx cohort who had early-stage, untreated non-small cell lung cancer. Follow-up PBMC samples were sequenced whenever available, with a median time to follow-up of around 24 months after resection. The study quantitatively compared TCR alpha and beta repertoires across multiple tumor regions, matched nontumor lung and blood in non-small cell lung cancer. In the raw uncorrected reads, each unique combination of TCR and UMI appeared on average more than ten times. Beta-chain transcripts were consistently detected in greater numbers than alpha-chain transcripts, which likely reflects a higher abundance of beta-chain transcripts. At surgery, 220 tumor regions, around 64 matched nontumor lung samples and 56 PBMC samples were TCR-sequenced for both alpha and beta chains. Nonsynonymous mutation counts, determined by whole-exome sequencing of tumor tissue, were related to features of the TCR repertoire.

V lost 8 bases and J lost 2 bases; the stretch between them is 13 bases long. CDR1 is given as SEHNR and CDR2 as FQNEAQ, both from the germline V gene (reference sequence). The CDR3, cysteine through phenylalanine, is 14 amino acids long. Only CDR3 DNA remains: 42 bases, in frame from the first base. Note on this clonotype: Its target antigen remains unknown. This may arise from a read error, as a much more abundant clone is one base away.

What the time point label conveys for this sample: blood at routine non-recurrence follow-up after resection. Whole RNA extracted from tumor and nontumor lung tissue, or from cryopreserved PBMC samples, was used for TCR sequencing without cell sorting. Patients were selected for TCR sequencing only if sufficient RNA was available from at least two tumor regions. Library generation was performed with 5' RACE. For sequencing, a NextSeq 500 was employed. The TCR library protocol attached a unique molecular identifier to each TCR cDNA molecule to allow correction of PCR and sequencing errors. On the authors' methods: TCR identification, UMI-based error correction and CDR3 extraction were all carried out with Decombinator tools. Expanded TCRs were defined as those above a frequency of 2 per 1,000, corresponding to the top 1% of the tumor frequency distribution. Each repertoire was subsampled 100 times to 5,000 TCRs, after which Renyi diversity was computed with the R vegan package. To build CDR3 similarity networks, amino acid triplet string-kernel similarity was used, and CDR3s were connected when their pairwise similarity was above 0.82. Using fastp at Q25 and MiXCR, TCRdb reprocessed the public reads and kept productive beta chains. CDR3 protein sequences are deduplicated, and each keeps its most common genes and DNA. TCRdb's processing, not the authors', yielded these V and J calls. In all, the sample holds 15,000 to 20,000 distinct CDR3 sequences, and 9.2% of those were seen once. The ten top clones hold around 20% of the sample.

General findings and caveats noted by the study authors: Ubiquitous expanded tumor TCRs were detected in blood more often at tumor resection than at routine follow-up. Only roughly 15 patients were included in the comparisons of baseline and follow-up blood repertoires. Additional single-cell paired TCR alpha and beta sequencing was considered necessary to confirm, at a functional level, the hypothesis that regional TCRs recognize regional mutations.

The sequence was obtained from a male donor with early-stage non-small cell lung cancer. This sequence uses TRBV7-9 and TRBJ2-1; a weak D assignment points to TRBD1 (5 bases agree). Sequenced here: PBMCs, sampled at follow-up. CDR3 reads: CASVRGSTYNEQFF. The DNA sequence is given as TGTGCCAGCGTTAGGGGTAGCACCTACAATGAGCAGTTCTTC.